Listed here are 25 T cell receptor beta chains from one sample, sequenced in a study of graft-versus-host responses after intestinal transplantation. Sequencing was performed with immunoSEQ multiplex PCR; in TCRdb, only in-frame clones are kept and a portion is missing. The table has some 90,000 clones, 90% seen once; the top ten hold 0.11%. No antigens are known for them. The sample was unstimulated CD4+ T cells sorted from spleen or lymph node cells, taken before intestinal transplant. These TCRs come from a human donor who received an intestinal transplant.

The J gene is TRBJ2-2, the V gene TRBV5-6; 9 bases are a match to TRBD2. Trimming removed 0 bases from V and 4 bases from J; junction bases left unmatched: 4. This CDR3 has 16 residues. Germline V gene data show CDR1 as SGHDT and CDR2 as YYEEEE. The CDR3 spells CASSLAGAGGTGELFF. The CDR3 DNA follows: TGTGCCAGCAGCTTGGCCGGAGCGGGGGGCACCGGGGAGCTGTTTTTT.

The chain joins TRBV4-1 to TRBJ1-1, with D perhaps TRBD1 (6 bases). From germline, CDR1 is MGHRA and CDR2 YSYEKL. V was pared by 4 bases and J by 7 bases, with 16 bases between. The CDR3 length is 14 residues. CDR3 nucleotides: TGCGCCAGCAGCCTACCCGGCAGGGGCTTTGAAGCTTTCTTT. Its translation: CASSLPGRGFEAFF.

The rearrangement uses TRBV10-3 and TRBJ1-1; D gene ambiguous. Trimming took off 6 bases at V and 3 bases at J, with 20 bases between the two ends. CDR1 is ENHRY and CDR2 is SYGVKD in the germline V gene. The CDR3 spans 16 residues. CDR3 amino acids: CAIREAGGLRHTEAFF. DNA for the CDR3: TGTGCCATCAGGGAGGCCGGAGGCCTACGACACACTGAAGCTTTCTTT.

The CDR3 sequence is CASSYSPVSEQYF. CDR3 DNA sequence: TGTGCCAGCAGTTATAGCCCGGTTTCCGAGCAGTACTTC. J is TRBJ2-7 and V is TRBV6-5; the D is unclear. The ends were cut back, 3 bases at V and 6 bases at J, with 12 bases in the middle. Germline V gene lookup returns CDR1 MNHEY and CDR2 SVGAGI. The CDR3 sequence is 13 residues long.

The chain uses TRBV7-2 and TRBJ2-7, with D tentatively TRBD2 (5 bases). The V end was cut by 1 base, the J end by 2 bases, with 9 bases between. Germline V gene lookup returns CDR1 SGHTA and CDR2 FQGNSA. CDR3 length: 14 residues. CDR3 sequence (DNA): TGTGCCAGCAGCTTAGTTCCCGGGACCTACGAGCAGTACTTC. Translated, it gives CASSLVPGTYEQYF.

The gene calls are TRBV2 and TRBJ2-3, with D possibly matching TRBD2 (5 bases). V shed 1 base and J shed 6 bases, with 8 bases lying between them. The CDR3 covers 13 residues. The germline gives CDR1 SNHLY, CDR2 FYNNEI. The CDR3 loop is CASSEGRLDTQYF. The CDR3 coding sequence is TGTGCCAGCAGTGAAGGGAGGTTGGATACGCAGTATTTT.

The V call is TRBV10-1, the J call TRBJ1-1; D perhaps matches TRBD1 (6 bases). The CDR3 is made up of 11 amino acids. Trimming cost V 6 bases and J 8 bases, with 10 bases left between them. Germline CDR1 reads WNHNN; CDR2 reads SYGVQD (reference sequence). CDR3 in amino acids: CASSSGTEAFF. The CDR3 nucleotides are TGCGCCAGCAGCTCTGGGACAGAAGCTTTCTTT.

The genes are TRBV5-1 and TRBJ2-5; 9 bases are a match to TRBD2. Germline CDR1 and CDR2: SGHRS and YFSETQ. The V segment lost 5 bases and the J segment 4 bases; nucleotides outside the gene matches: 6. This CDR3 comprises 14 residues. CDR3 DNA: TGCGCCAGCAGTACCGGGACTAGCAGAGAGACCCAGTACTTC. Amino acids: CASSTGTSRETQYF.

The J gene is TRBJ2-3, the V gene TRBV29-1; maybe TRBD2 (6 bases). The germline CDR1 and CDR2 sequences are SQVTM and ANQGSEA. Deletions cut 4 bases from V and 2 bases from J, with 19 bases between. The CDR3 is 16 amino acids. The CDR3 reads CSVVFLTVADTDTQYF. The DNA for the CDR3 is TGCAGCGTTGTTTTTTTAACGGTAGCGGACACAGATACGCAGTATTTT.

DNA for the CDR3: TGTGCCAGCAGCGCCCGGGACAGACCTATGAACACTGAAGCTTTCTTT. Its protein product is CASSARDRPMNTEAFF. The chain uses TRBV11-1 and TRBJ1-1, with 7 bases that match TRBD1. J lost 0 bases, V lost 5 bases, and 9 bases had no gene match. The CDR3 length is 16 residues. From germline, CDR1 is SGHAT and CDR2 FQDESV (reference sequence). The entire variable domain, with the rest obtained from reference TRBV11-1 and TRBJ1-1, is as follows: EAEVAQSPRYKITEKSQAVAFWCDPISGHATLYWYRQILGQGPELLVQFQDESVVDDSQLPKDRFSAERLKGVDSTLKIQPAELGDSAMYLCASSARDRPMNTEAFFGQGTRLTVV.

The chain is built from TRBV29-1 and TRBJ2-7, with a tentative D call TRBD2 (6 bases). Germline lookup yields CDR1 SQVTM and CDR2 ANQGSEA. There are 16 residues in the CDR3. Between the trimmed V and J ends, which lost 4 bases and 5 bases, there was a span of 24 bases. CDR3 bases: TGCAGCGTTGTTGGAGGGTACAGCCTGGGGTTAAACGAGCAGTACTTC. Translation: CSVVGGYSLGLNEQYF.

The gene calls are TRBV9 and TRBJ1-6; 8 nucleotides line up with TRBD1. V dropped 0 bases and J dropped 0; count of bases not matched to a gene: 11. The CDR3 is 20 amino acids. Germline V gene sequence: CDR1 SGDLS, CDR2 YYNGEE. CDR3 loop: CASSVVDREPFTSYNSPLHF. CDR3 bases: TGTGCCAGCAGCGTAGTGGACAGGGAGCCCTTTACCTCCTATAATTCACCCCTCCACTTT.

The chain carries TRBV12-5 and TRBJ2-1; D gene uncertain. V lost 0 bases to trimming and J lost 0 bases, with 6 bases between them. This CDR3 contains 15 residues. Per germline, CDR1 LGHNT and CDR2 FRNRAP. Here the CDR3 DNA reads TGTGCTAGTGGTTTGGTACGCAGCTCCTACAATGAGCAGTTCTTC. Translation: CASGLVRSSYNEQFF. Variable domain in full (rest from reference TRBV12-5 and TRBJ2-1): DARVTQTPRHKVTEMGQEVTMRCQPILGHNTVFWYRQTMMQGLELLAYFRNRAPLDDSGMPKDRFSAEMPDATLATLKIQPSEPRDSAVYFCASGLVRSSYNEQFFGPGTRLTVL.

The chain carries TRBV27 and TRBJ1-5; unclear D gene. The CDR3 spans 15 residues. Germline CDR1 reads MNHEY; CDR2 reads SMNVEV (reference sequence). Trimming took off 6 bases at V and 2 bases at J, with 14 bases between the two ends. This CDR3 reads CASSPLAGGNQPQHF. The CDR3 coding sequence is TGTGCCAGCAGCCCTTTGGCCGGGGGCAATCAGCCCCAGCATTTT.

This clone showed up just once. The chain recombines TRBV29-1 with TRBJ2-7; D is unresolved. Deletions cut 6 bases from V and 6 bases from J, with 15 bases between. The CDR3 has 12 amino acids. The germline gives CDR1 SQVTM, CDR2 ANQGSEA. CDR3 DNA sequence: TGCAGCGTCGCCACAACTACGGGCGAGCAGTACTTC. Amino acids: CSVATTTGEQYF.

The chain has TRBV4-1 and TRBJ1-1, with D possibly being TRBD1 (6 bases). The CDR3 sequence is 15 residues long. Trimming pared 2 bases from V and 5 bases from J, leaving 15 bases between. CDR1 and CDR2 from the germline V gene are MGHRA and YSYEKL. The CDR3 DNA sequence: TGCGCCAGCAGCCAACTGCCCCAGGGGACAACTGAAGCTTTCTTT. Translating it yields CASSQLPQGTTEAFF.

V and J are TRBV27 and TRBJ2-7; a possible D gene is TRBD2 (7 bases). From germline, CDR1 is MNHEY and CDR2 SMNVEV (reference sequence). This CDR3 spans 14 amino acids. Trimming took 5 bases from V and 3 from J, leaving 14 bases between them. In nucleotides, the CDR3 is TGTGCCAGCAGTGGGGGGGGCTTTTTCTACGAGCAGTACTTC. Protein: CASSGGGFFYEQYF.

This sequence joins TRBV6-1 and TRBJ1-6; D ambiguous. Trimming took 7 bases from V and 10 from J, leaving 20 bases between them. CDR3 size: 15 residues. CDR1 is MNHNS and CDR2 is SASEGT in the germline V gene. The chain's CDR3 is CASIPTDSGYSPLHF. The DNA of the CDR3 is TGTGCCAGCATCCCAACAGACTCGGGGTACTCACCCCTCCACTTT.

The chain carries TRBV7-9 and TRBJ1-1; the D gene is possibly TRBD1 (6 bases). The CDR3 covers 14 residues. V dropped 2 bases and J dropped 6 bases, with 13 bases sitting between them. The germline gives CDR1 SEHNR, CDR2 FQNEAQ (reference sequence). In DNA form, the CDR3 reads TGTGCCAGCAGCTTACAGGTGGGGGGGCCTGAAGCTTTCTTT. Protein sequence: CASSLQVGGPEAFF.

This chain joins TRBV15 and TRBJ1-6; perhaps TRBD1 as D (6 bases). This CDR3 contains 14 residues. V gave up 3 bases and J gave up 8 bases, with 11 bases separating them. The V gene's germline CDR1 is LNHNV and CDR2 YYDKDF (reference sequence). The CDR3 DNA reads TGTGCCACCAGCAGGTACAGGGCCGATTCACCCCTCCACTTT. Translation: CATSRYRADSPLHF.

The chain combines TRBV2 with TRBJ2-7, with 13 positions matching TRBD2. Per germline, CDR1 SNHLY and CDR2 FYNNEI. The CDR3 consists of 17 residues. V was clipped by 2 bases and J by 3 bases; unmatched bases: 7. CDR3 nucleotide sequence: TGTGCCAGCAGTGAACGTCCGGGACTAGCGGGATTCTACGAGCAGTACTTC. It encodes CASSERPGLAGFYEQYF. Full variable domain (outside the CDR3, taken from reference TRBV2 and TRBJ2-7): EPEVTQTPSHQVTQMGQEVILRCVPISNHLYFYWYRQILGQKVEFLVSFYNNEISEKSEIFDDQFSVERPDGSNFTLKIRSTKLEDSAMYFCASSERPGLAGFYEQYFGPGTRLTVT.

This sequence joins TRBV6-5 and TRBJ1-1, with D tentatively TRBD1 (6 bases). Between the trimmed V and J ends, which lost 5 bases and 1 base, there was a span of 8 bases. The CDR3 consists of 13 residues. The germline CDR1 and CDR2 sequences are MNHEY and SVGAGI. The chain's CDR3 is CASSPRGNTEAFF. As DNA, the CDR3 is TGTGCCAGCAGTCCCAGGGGGAACACTGAAGCTTTCTTT.

This rearrangement joins TRBV4-2 to TRBJ1-5; 9 bases match TRBD1. The CDR3 is 16 amino acids. Germline V gene lookup returns CDR1 LGHNA and CDR2 YNFKEQ. Trimming took 0 bases from V and 5 from J; bases not matched to a gene: 5. The CDR3 bases are TGTGCCAGCAGCCAAGAGGGACAGGGAGGGGATCAGCCCCAGCATTTT. It encodes CASSQEGQGGDQPQHF.

The chain combines TRBV23-1 with TRBJ1-5, with a possible D match to TRBD1 (6 bases). TRBV23-1 is designated an ORF whose function remains uncertain. Trimming shortened V by 2 bases and J by 6 bases, and 11 bases separated the two germline ends. CDR3 length equals 14 residues. The CDR3 loop is CASSQGGAGQPQHF. The CDR3 bases are TGCGCCAGCAGTCAAGGGGGCGCAGGTCAGCCCCAGCATTTT.

This clone was detected a few times. The CDR3 nucleotides read TGCGCCAGCAGCTTGGCCCCCACTAACACTGAAGCTTTCTTT. It specifies CASSLAPTNTEAFF. The gene calls are TRBV5-1 and TRBJ1-1; D is unclear. This CDR3 has 14 residues. Germline CDR1 and CDR2: SGHRS and YFSETQ. V shed 0 bases and J shed 2 bases, with 8 bases lying between them.